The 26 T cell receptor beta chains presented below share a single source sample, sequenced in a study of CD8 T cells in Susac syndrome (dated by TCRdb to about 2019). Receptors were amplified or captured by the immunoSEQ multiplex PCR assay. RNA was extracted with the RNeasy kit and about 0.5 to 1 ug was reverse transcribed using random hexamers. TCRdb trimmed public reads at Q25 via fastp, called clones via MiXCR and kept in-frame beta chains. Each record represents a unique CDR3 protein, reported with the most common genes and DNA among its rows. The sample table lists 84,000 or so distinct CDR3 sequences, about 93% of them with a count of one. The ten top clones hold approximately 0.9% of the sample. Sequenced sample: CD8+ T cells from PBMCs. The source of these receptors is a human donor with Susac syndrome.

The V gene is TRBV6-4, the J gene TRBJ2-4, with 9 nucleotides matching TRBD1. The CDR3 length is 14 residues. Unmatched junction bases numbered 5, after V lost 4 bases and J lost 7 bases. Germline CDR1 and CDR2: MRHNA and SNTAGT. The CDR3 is CASSVGTGSNIQYF. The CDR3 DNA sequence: TGTGCCAGCAGTGTCGGGACAGGGTCGAACATTCAGTACTTC.

In DNA, the CDR3 is TGTGCCAGCAGCTTTATCGACAGCAATCAGCCCCAGCATTTT. This sequence encodes CASSFIDSNQPQHF. J is TRBJ1-5 and V is TRBV7-9; no clear D. CDR3 length: 14 amino acids. Trimming left V 3 bases short and J 1 base short, with 7 bases between. CDR1 and CDR2 from the germline V gene are SEHNR and FQNEAQ (reference sequence).

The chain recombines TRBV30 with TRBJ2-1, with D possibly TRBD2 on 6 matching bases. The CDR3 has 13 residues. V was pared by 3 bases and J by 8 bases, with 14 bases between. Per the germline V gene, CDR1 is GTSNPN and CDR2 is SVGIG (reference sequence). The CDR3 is CAWSRLGMDEQFF. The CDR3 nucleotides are TGTGCCTGGAGCAGACTAGGTATGGATGAGCAGTTCTTC.

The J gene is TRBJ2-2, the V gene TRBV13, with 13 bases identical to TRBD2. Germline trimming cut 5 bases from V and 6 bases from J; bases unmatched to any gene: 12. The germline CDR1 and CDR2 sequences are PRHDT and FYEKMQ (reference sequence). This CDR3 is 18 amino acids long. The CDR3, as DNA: TGTGCCAGCAGCCCCCGGACTAGCGGGAGCGAGTTTGCCGGGGAGCTGTTTTTT. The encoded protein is CASSPRTSGSEFAGELFF.

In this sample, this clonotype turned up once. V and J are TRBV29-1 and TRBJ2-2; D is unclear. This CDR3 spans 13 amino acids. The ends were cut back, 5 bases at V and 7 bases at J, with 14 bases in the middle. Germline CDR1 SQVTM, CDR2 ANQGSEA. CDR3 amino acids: CSVTWVSGGELFF. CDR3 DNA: TGCAGCGTTACTTGGGTTTCGGGCGGGGAGCTGTTTTTT.

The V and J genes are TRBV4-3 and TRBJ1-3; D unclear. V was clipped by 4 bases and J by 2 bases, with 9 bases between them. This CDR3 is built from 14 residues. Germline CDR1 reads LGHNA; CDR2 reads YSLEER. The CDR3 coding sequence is TGCGCCAGCAGCCCCGTGGGAGCTGGAAACACCATATATTTT. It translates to CASSPVGAGNTIYF.

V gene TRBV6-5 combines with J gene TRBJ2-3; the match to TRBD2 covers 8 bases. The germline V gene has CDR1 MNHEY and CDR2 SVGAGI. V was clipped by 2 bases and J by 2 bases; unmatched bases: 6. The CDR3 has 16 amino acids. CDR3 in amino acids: CASSYGWREDTDTQYF. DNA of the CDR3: TGTGCCAGCAGTTACGGGTGGCGGGAGGACACAGATACGCAGTATTTT.

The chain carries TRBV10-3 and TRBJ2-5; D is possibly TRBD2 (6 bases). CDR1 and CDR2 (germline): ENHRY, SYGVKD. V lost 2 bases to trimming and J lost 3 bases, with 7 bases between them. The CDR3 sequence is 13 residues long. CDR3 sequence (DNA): TGTGCCATCAGTGAGGGGACTGAAGAGACCCAGTACTTC. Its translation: CAISEGTEETQYF.

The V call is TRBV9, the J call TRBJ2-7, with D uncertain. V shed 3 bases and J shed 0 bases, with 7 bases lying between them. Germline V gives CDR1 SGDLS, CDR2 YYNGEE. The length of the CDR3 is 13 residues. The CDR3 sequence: CASSAAISYEQYF. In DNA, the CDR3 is TGTGCCAGCAGCGCGGCGATCTCCTACGAGCAGTACTTC. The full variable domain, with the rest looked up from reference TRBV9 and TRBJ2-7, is DSGVTQTPKHLITATGQRVTLRCSPRSGDLSVYWYQQSLDQGLQFLIQYYNGEERAKGNILERFSAQQFPDLHSELNLSSLELGDSALYFCASSAAISYEQYFGPGTRLTVT.

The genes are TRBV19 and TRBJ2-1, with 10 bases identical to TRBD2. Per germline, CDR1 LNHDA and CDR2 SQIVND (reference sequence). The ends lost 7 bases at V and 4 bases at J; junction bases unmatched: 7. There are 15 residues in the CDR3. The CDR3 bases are TGTGCCAGTACGGTGACTAGCGGGTTATACAATGAGCAGTTCTTC. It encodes CASTVTSGLYNEQFF.

CDR3 in amino acids: CASSPGLETYNEQFF. The CDR3 DNA reads TGTGCCAGCAGCCCGGGACTAGAGACCTACAATGAGCAGTTCTTC. V is TRBV9 and J is TRBJ2-1, with 8 bases fitting TRBD2. The V gene end was trimmed by 4 bases and the J gene end by 2 bases; junction bases not matched to a gene: 5. Germline V CDR1 and CDR2: SGDLS, YYNGEE. The CDR3 is 15 amino acids.

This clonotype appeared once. This chain's CDR3 is CSTKTGDSYEQYF. The CDR3 nucleotides are TGCAGCACCAAGACAGGAGACTCCTACGAGCAGTACTTC. This chain connects TRBV29-1 to TRBJ2-7; D is perhaps TRBD1 (6 bases). V lost 8 bases and J 0 bases, leaving 14 bases between the germline ends. Germline V gene sequence: CDR1 SQVTM, CDR2 ANQGSEA. This CDR3 contains 13 residues.

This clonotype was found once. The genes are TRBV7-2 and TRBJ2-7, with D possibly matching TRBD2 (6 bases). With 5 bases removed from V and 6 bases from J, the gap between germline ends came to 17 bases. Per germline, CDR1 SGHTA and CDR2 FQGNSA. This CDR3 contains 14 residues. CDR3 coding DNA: TGTGCCAGCAGCCGGGGTAGGGAGGCGCGCGAGCAGTACTTC. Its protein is CASSRGREAREQYF.

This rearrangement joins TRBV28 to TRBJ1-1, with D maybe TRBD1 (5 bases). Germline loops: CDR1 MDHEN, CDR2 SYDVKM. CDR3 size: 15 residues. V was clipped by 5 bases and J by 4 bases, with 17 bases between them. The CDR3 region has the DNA TGTGCCAGCAGTCCCCGTGGGGGACGTGGCACTGAAGCTTTCTTT. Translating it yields CASSPRGGRGTEAFF.

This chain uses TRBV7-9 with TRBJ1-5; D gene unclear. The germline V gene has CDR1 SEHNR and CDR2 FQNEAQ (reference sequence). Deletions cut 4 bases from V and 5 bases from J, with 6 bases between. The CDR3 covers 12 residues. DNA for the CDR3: TGTGCCAGCAGCTCCTCCGATCAGCCCCAGCATTTT. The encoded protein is CASSSSDQPQHF.

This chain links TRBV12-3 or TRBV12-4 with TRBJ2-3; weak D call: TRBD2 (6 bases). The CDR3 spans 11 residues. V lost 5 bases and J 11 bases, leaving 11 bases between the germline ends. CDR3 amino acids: CASSVGLEQYF. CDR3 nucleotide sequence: TGTGCCAGCAGTGTGGGACTTGAGCAGTATTTT.

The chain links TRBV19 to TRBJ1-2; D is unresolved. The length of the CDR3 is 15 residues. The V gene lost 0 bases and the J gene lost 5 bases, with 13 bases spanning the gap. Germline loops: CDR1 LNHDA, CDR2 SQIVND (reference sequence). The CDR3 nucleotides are TGTGCCAGTAGTATAGATCTGGAGGTGGTGTATGGCTACACCTTC. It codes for CASSIDLEVVYGYTF.

The CDR3: CASSQDNFPNSPLHF. The CDR3 DNA sequence: TGTGCCAGCAGCCAAGATAATTTCCCGAATTCACCCCTCCACTTT. The chain has TRBV3-1 and TRBJ1-6, with D unclear. The length of the CDR3 is 15 residues. Trimming removed 0 bases from V and 7 bases from J, with 10 bases in between. Germline V CDR1 and CDR2: LGHDT, YNNKEL (reference sequence).

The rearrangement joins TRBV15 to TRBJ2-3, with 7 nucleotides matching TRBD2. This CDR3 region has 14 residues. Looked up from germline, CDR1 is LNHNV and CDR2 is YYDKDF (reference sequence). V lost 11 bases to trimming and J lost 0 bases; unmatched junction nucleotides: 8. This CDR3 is CAASERGSTDTQYF. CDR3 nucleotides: TGTGCCGCCTCAGAGCGGGGCAGCACAGATACGCAGTATTTT. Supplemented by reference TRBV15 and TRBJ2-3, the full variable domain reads DAMVIQNPRYQVTQFGKPVTLSCSQTLNHNVMYWYQQKSSQAPKLLFHYYDKDFNNEADTPDNFQSRRPNTSFCFLDIRSPGLGDTAMYLCAASERGSTDTQYFGPGTRLTVL.

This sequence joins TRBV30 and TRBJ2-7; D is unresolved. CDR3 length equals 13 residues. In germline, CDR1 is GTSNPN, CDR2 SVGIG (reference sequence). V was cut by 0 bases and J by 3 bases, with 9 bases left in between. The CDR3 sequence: CAWSVRQDYEQYF. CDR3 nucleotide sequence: TGTGCCTGGAGTGTGAGGCAGGACTACGAGCAGTACTTC.

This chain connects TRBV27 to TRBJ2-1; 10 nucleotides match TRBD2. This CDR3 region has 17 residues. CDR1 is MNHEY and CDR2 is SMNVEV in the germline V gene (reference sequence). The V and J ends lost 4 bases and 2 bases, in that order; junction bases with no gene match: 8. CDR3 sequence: CASSSTGTSVTYNEQFF. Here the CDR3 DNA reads TGTGCCAGCAGTTCGACCGGGACTAGCGTTACCTACAATGAGCAGTTCTTC.

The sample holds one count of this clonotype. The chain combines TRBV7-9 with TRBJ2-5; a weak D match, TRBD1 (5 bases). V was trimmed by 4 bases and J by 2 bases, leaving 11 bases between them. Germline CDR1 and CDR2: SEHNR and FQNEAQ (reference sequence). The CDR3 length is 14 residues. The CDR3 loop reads CASSSGHSQETQYF. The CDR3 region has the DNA TGTGCCAGCAGCTCCGGACATTCACAAGAGACCCAGTACTTC.

The CDR3 DNA is TGTGCCTGGAGTCAGGGAACCTACGAGCAGTACTTC. Its translation: CAWSQGTYEQYF. J is TRBJ2-7 and V is TRBV30; D might be TRBD1 (5 bases). The germline V gene has CDR1 GTSNPN and CDR2 SVGIG (reference sequence). V was shortened by 2 bases and J by 2 bases, with 7 bases between the two germline ends. The CDR3 spans 12 residues.

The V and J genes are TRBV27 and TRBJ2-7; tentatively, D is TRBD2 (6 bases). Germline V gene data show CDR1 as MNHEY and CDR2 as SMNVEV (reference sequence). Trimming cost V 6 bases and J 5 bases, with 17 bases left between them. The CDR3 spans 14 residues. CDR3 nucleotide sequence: TGTGCCAGCAGCCTCCTCCCGGGAGTCCACGAGCAGTACTTC. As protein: CASSLLPGVHEQYF.

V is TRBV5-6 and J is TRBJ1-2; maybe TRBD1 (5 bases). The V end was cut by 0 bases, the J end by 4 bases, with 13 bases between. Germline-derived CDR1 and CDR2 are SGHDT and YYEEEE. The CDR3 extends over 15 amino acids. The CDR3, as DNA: TGTGCCAGCAGCTTGGGAACAGGATCGATCTATGGCTACACCTTC. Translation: CASSLGTGSIYGYTF.

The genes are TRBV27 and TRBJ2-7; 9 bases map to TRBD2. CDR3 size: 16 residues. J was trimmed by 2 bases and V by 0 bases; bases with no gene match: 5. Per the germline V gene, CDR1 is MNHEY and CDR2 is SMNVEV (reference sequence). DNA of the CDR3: TGTGCCAGCAGTTTATCGAATAGCGGGGGACCCTACGAGCAGTACTTC. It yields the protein CASSLSNSGGPYEQYF.